The source of this TCR beta chain is a study of PD-1 blockade in classical Hodgkin lymphoma. Study background: Patients were given intravenous nivolumab, 3 mg/kg, every 2 weeks. Study conclusions and caveats: At C4D1, TCR diversity had climbed significantly for CD4+ cells, though not for CD8+ cells. It was among complete responders that baseline diversity resembled that of newly diagnosed patients. The repertoire differences lack a defined cause, possibly disease activity or prior therapy.

With respect to this clone: Its matching antigen is unknown.

As for time point: cycle 4 day 1 (C4D1), after six to seven weeks of nivolumab. Patients all relapsed after autologous stem cell transplantation, and there was variation in brentuximab vedotin exposure. Purification of CD4+ T cells from thawed PBMCs was achieved by magnetic negative selection. The CDR3 covers 12 residues. Trimming took 4 bases from V and 4 from J, leaving 6 bases between them. The germline V gene encodes CDR1 MDHEN and CDR2 SYDVKM. Repertoires were generated with immunoSEQ multiplex PCR, while TCRdb's copy carries only in-frame clones and drops some. The sample consists of roughly 20,000 clones, about 68% of them appearing once.

This material consisted of CD4+ T cells from blood, taken before the fourth cycle of nivolumab. J is TRBJ2-3 and V is TRBV28; D is perhaps TRBD2 (5 bases). This clonotype was sampled from a human donor with classical Hodgkin lymphoma. This chain's CDR3 is CASSYGADTQYF. CDR3 bases: TGTGCCAGCAGTTACGGGGCAGATACGCAGTATTTT.